The clone carrying this T cell receptor (beta chain) was seen at least ten times. This sample is part of a study of read filtering for tumor transcriptome and immune sequencing. Study as a whole: Per sample, TCR-region reads ranged about 4 to 11 million by IR-seq, roughly 85 to 1273 by RNA-seq.

At the time of active disease, bone marrow was collected from every patient. Deletions cut 3 bases from V and 4 bases from J, with 12 bases between. The CDR3 has 13 residues. Germline V lookup: CDR1 DFQATT, CDR2 SNEGSKA (reference sequence). Molecular barcoded adaptors covering alpha/delta and beta/gamma chains were used on 400 to 450 ng RNA. TCRdb analysed the reads with MiXCR anew, one entry per CDR3 protein. The sample includes under 50,000 distinct CDR3 sequences, approximately 15% of them seen just once. Sequencing was performed on a population of CD138-negative cells sorted from bone marrow. The source of this sequence is a donor over 35 with multiple myeloma. The chain uses TRBV20-1 and TRBJ1-1; TRBD1 might be the D (6 bases). As DNA, the CDR3 is TGCAGTGCTAGGCAAGGGACAACCACTGAAGCTTTCTTT. The encoded protein is CSARQGTTTEAFF.